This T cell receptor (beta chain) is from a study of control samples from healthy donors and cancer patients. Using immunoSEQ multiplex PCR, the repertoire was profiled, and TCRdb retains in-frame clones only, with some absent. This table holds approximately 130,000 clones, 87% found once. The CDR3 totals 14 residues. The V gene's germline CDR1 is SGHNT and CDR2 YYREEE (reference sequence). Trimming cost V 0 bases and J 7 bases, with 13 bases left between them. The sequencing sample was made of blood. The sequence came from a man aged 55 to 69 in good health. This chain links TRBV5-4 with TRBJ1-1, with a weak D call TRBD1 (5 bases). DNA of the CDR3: TGTGCCAGCAGCTTGGACCGGGGGGTTGGTGAAGCTTTCTTT. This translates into CASSLDRGVGEAFF.